This record concerns one T cell receptor (beta chain) sequence. What it recognizes is unknown. This sample stems from a study of blood T cells in healthy people across ages. Study-level background: About one barcoded TCR beta cDNA was captured per two T cells.

A sample-barcoded 5' primer and a J-beta primer mix were used in a second PCR of roughly 7 to 11 cycles. Per-sample output comprised a minimum of 2.5 million paired-end reads containing CDR3. TCRdb recomputed calls from the 5' RACE reads with MiXCR, one row per CDR3 protein. Of around 800,000 distinct CDR3 sequences listed, under 45% are singletons. General observations from the study: Naive CD4+ cells and diversity were both higher in long-lived donors than in aged donors. The fall in TCR beta diversity per million T cells was roughly linear with age.

This sequence originates from a man aged 55 to 70 in good health. What was sequenced was blood.

The CDR3 spells CASSGYGAGQSYEQYF. Written as DNA, the CDR3 is TGTGCCAGCAGCGGGTATGGGGCGGGACAAAGCTACGAGCAGTACTTC. The chain links TRBV28 to TRBJ2-7; tentatively, D is TRBD1 or TRBD2 (6 bases each). Trimming removed 6 bases at V and 3 bases at J, with 21 bases between. The CDR3 covers 16 residues. CDR1 and CDR2 (germline): MDHEN, SYDVKM.